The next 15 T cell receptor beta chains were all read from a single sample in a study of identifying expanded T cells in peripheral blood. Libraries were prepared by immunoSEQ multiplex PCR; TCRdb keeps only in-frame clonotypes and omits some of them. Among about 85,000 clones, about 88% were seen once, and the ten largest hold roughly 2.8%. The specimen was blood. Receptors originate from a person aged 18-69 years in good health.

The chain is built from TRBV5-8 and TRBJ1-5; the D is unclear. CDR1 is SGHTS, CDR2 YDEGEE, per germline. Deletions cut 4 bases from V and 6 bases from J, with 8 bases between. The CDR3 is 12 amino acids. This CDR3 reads CASSPSSQPQHF. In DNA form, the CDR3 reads TGTGCCAGCAGCCCCTCGTCTCAGCCCCAGCATTTT.

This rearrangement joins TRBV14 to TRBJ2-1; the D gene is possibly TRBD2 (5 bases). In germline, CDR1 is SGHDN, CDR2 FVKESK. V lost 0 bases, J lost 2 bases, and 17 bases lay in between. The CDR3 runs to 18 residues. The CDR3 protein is CASSQDLKGGLTYNEQFF. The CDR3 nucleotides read TGTGCCAGCAGCCAAGATTTAAAAGGCGGACTCACCTACAATGAGCAGTTCTTC.

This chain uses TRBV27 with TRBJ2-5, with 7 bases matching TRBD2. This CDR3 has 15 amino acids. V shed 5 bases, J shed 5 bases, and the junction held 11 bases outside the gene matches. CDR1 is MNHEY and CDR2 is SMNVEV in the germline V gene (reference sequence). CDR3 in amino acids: CASSPLRGGWETQYF. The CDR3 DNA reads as TGTGCCAGCAGTCCCCTAAGGGGAGGGTGGGAGACCCAGTACTTC.

For the CDR3, the DNA is TGTGCCAGCAGCTCAGGGACGGCCGGGGAGCTGTTTTTT. It specifies CASSSGTAGELFF. The chain links TRBV25-1 to TRBJ2-2; D is tentatively TRBD1 or TRBD2 (5 bases each). The germline CDR1 and CDR2 sequences are MGHDK and SYGVNS. CDR3 length: 13 amino acids. Trimming took 6 bases from V and 6 from J, leaving 11 bases between them.

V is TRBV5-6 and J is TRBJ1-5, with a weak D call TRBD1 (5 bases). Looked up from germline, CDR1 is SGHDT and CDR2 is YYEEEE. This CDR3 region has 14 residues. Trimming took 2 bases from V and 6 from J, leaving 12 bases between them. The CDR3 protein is CASSLGGDGQPQHF. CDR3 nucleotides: TGTGCCAGCAGCTTAGGAGGGGATGGTCAGCCCCAGCATTTT. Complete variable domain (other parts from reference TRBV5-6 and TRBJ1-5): DAGVTQSPTHLIKTRGQQVTLRCSPKSGHDTVSWYQQALGQGPQFIFQYYEEEERQRGNFPDRFSGHQFPNYSSELNVNALLLGDSALYLCASSLGGDGQPQHFGDGTRLSIL.

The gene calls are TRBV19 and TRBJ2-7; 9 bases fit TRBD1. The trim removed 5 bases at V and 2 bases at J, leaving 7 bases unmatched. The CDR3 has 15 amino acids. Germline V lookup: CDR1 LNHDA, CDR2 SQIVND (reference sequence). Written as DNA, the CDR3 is TGTGCCAGTAGTCCGGGGGACAGGGAAACCTACGAGCAGTACTTC. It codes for CASSPGDRETYEQYF.

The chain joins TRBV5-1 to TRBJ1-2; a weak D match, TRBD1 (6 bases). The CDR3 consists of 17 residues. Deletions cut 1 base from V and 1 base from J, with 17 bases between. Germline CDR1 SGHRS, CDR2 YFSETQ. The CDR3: CASSLSRRQESNYGYTF. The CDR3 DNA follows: TGCGCCAGCAGCTTGTCCCGACGACAGGAAAGTAACTATGGCTACACCTTC.

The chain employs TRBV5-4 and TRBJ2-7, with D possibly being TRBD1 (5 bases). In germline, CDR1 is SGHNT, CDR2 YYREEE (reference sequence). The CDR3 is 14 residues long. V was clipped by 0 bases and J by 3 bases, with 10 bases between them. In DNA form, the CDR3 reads TGTGCCAGCAGCTTGGACAGGTTTAGCTACGAGCAGTACTTC. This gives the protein CASSLDRFSYEQYF. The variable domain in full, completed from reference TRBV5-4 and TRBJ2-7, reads ETGVTQSPTHLIKTRGQQVTLRCSSQSGHNTVSWYQQALGQGPQFIFQYYREEENGRGNFPPRFSGLQFPNYSSELNVNALELDDSALYLCASSLDRFSYEQYFGPGTRLTVT.

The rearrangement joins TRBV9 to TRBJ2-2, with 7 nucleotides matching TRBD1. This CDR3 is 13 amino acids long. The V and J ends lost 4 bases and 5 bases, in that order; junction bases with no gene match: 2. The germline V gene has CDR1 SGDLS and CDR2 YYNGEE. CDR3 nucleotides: TGTGCCAGCAGCACCAGGGGGACCGGGGAGCTGTTTTTT. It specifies CASSTRGTGELFF.

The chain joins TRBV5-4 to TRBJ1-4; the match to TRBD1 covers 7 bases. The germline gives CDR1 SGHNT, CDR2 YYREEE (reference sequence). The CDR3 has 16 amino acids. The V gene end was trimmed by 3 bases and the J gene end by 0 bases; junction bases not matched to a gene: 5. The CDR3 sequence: CASSSGTDSTNEKLFF. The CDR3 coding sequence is TGTGCCAGCAGCTCCGGGACAGATTCAACTAATGAAAAACTGTTTTTT. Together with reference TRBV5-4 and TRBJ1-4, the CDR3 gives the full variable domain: ETGVTQSPTHLIKTRGQQVTLRCSSQSGHNTVSWYQQALGQGPQFIFQYYREEENGRGNFPPRFSGLQFPNYSSELNVNALELDDSALYLCASSSGTDSTNEKLFFGSGTQLSVL.

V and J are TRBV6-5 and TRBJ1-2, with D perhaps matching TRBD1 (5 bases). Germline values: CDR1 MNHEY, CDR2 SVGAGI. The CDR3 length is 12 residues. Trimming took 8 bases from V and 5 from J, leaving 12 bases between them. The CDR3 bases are TGTGCCAGCTGGGGCAGCCTTTATGGCTACACCTTC. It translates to CASWGSLYGYTF.

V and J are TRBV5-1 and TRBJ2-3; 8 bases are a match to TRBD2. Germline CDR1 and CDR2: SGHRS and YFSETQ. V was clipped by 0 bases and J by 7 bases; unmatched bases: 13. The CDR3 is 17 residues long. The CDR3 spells CASSLASAGALTNTQYF. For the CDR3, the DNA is TGCGCCAGCAGCTTGGCCTCAGCGGGGGCCCTGACTAATACGCAGTATTTT.

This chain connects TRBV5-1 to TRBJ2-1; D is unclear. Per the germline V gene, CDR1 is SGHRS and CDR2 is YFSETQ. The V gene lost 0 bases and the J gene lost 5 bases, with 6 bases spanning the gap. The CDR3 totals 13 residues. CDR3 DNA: TGCGCCAGCAGCTTGGACAGTAACAATGAGCAGTTCTTC. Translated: CASSLDSNNEQFF.

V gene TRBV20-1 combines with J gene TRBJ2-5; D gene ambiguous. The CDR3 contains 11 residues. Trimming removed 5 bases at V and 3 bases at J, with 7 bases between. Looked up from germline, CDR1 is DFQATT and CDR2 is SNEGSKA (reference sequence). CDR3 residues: CSAGPKETQYF. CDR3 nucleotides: TGCAGTGCTGGGCCTAAAGAGACCCAGTACTTC.

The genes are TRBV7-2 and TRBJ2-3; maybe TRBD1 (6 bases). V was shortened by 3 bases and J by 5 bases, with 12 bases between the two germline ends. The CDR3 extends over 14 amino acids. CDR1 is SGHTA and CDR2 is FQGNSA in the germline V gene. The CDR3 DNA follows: TGTGCCAGCAGCTTTACAGGGTTGGGAGATACGCAGTATTTT. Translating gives CASSFTGLGDTQYF.